These 23 T cell receptor beta chains were sequenced from one sample in a study of breast tumors, draining lymph nodes, adjacent tissues. Samples came from axillary lymph nodes draining the breast cancer. TCRdb re-derived calls from the multiplex PCR reads in MiXCR, one entry per CDR3 protein. This table has 170,000 or so distinct CDR3 sequences, around a third appearing once. The sequencing sample was made of axillary lymph node tissue. The receptors were gathered from a female donor with breast cancer. Some clones in this sample may be carry-over from other donors' samples.

V gene TRBV19 combines with J gene TRBJ1-4; D gene unclear. This CDR3 contains 16 residues. CDR1 is LNHDA and CDR2 is SQIVND in the germline V gene (reference sequence). V was pared by 5 bases and J by 3 bases, with 16 bases between. The CDR3: CASSLWTTRPNEKLFF. CDR3 DNA: TGTGCCAGTAGTTTGTGGACGACAAGGCCTAATGAAAAACTGTTTTTT.

Remarks on this clonotype: At one end, the junction sequence differs from germline, possibly due to a read error. The J gene is TRBJ1-1, the V gene TRBV2; 8 nucleotides agree with TRBD1. Germline-derived CDR1 and CDR2 are SNHLY and FYNNEI. The CDR3 spans 14 residues. CDR3 coding DNA: TGTGCCAGCAAACCGGGACAGGTCAACACTGAAGCTCTCTTT. The encoded protein is CASKPGQVNTEALF. The full variable domain, rest sourced from reference TRBV2 and TRBJ1-1, is EPEVTQTPSHQVTQMGQEVILRCVPISNHLYFYWYRQILGQKVEFLVSFYNNEISEKSEIFDDQFSVERPDGSNFTLKIRSTKLEDSAMYFCASKPGQVNTEALFGQGTRLTVV.

Many counts were recorded for this clonotype. This rearrangement joins TRBV7-8 to TRBJ2-1; 10 positions match TRBD2. Germline values: CDR1 SGHVS, CDR2 FQNEAQ. The CDR3 is 18 residues long. The J segment lost 8 bases and the V segment lost 5 bases, leaving 18 bases of the junction unmatched. CDR3 nucleotides: TGTGCCAGCAGCGGAGGGGCTAGCGGGAGTAACCCGCGGTATGAGCAGTTCTTC. This translates into CASSGGASGSNPRYEQFF.

At least ten counts were recorded for this clonotype. The chain links TRBV18 to TRBJ1-6; D not resolved. CDR1 and CDR2 (germline): KGHSH, LQKENI. The CDR3 consists of 13 residues. The germline V and J ends were trimmed by 5 bases and 6 bases, with 8 bases remaining between them. CDR3 sequence reads: CASSADSNSPLHF. For the CDR3, the DNA is TGTGCCAGCTCAGCAGACTCTAATTCACCCCTCCACTTT.

This clonotype occurred many times. The chain combines TRBV24-1 with TRBJ2-7; maybe TRBD1 (6 bases). This CDR3 has 13 residues. The V gene's germline CDR1 is KGHDR and CDR2 SFDVKD. V lost 1 base to trimming and J lost 6 bases, with 9 bases between them. The DNA for the CDR3 is TGTGCCACCAGTGATTTTACAGGGACCGAGCAGTACTTC. It encodes CATSDFTGTEQYF.

Worth noting for this clonotype: Possible read error: a much larger clone is one base away. The genes are TRBV7-2 and TRBJ2-1; TRBD1 might be the D (6 bases). Germline CDR1 and CDR2: SGHTA and FQGNSA. The CDR3 is made up of 16 amino acids. Here the CDR3 DNA reads TGTGCCAGCAGCCTCCTTAAACAGGGCTCCTGCAATGAGCAGTTCTTC. It codes for CASSLLKQGSCNEQFF.

This clonotype occurred a few times. The chain recombines TRBV4-1 with TRBJ1-5; no definite D call. The CDR3 is 17 residues long. V was cut by 4 bases and J by 4 bases, with 20 bases left in between. Germline V gene sequence: CDR1 MGHRA, CDR2 YSYEKL. CDR3 sequence: CASSLQLTTLRNQPQHF. DNA of the CDR3: TGCGCCAGCAGCCTCCAACTTACTACTTTGAGGAATCAGCCCCAGCATTTT.

As concerns this clonotype: The junction differs from germline at one of its ends, possibly a read error. The chain combines TRBV6-6 with TRBJ1-2, with D uncertain. Per the germline V gene, CDR1 is MNHNY and CDR2 is SVGAGI (reference sequence). The CDR3 length is 12 residues. This CDR3 is CASGPAAYGHTF. The CDR3 DNA follows: TGTGCCAGCGGGCCGGCGGCCTATGGCCACACCTTC.

The chain recombines TRBV5-1 with TRBJ1-1; 10 bases map to TRBD1. Per germline, CDR1 SGHRS and CDR2 YFSETQ. The junction had 10 bases not matched to a gene; V was cut back by 5 bases and J by 3 bases. There are 16 residues in the CDR3. The chain's CDR3 is CASSFGHGQGDTEAFF. CDR3 bases: TGCGCCAGCAGTTTCGGGCACGGACAGGGGGACACTGAAGCTTTCTTT.

This clonotype was counted many times. The V gene is TRBV6-6, the J gene TRBJ1-3; D is undetermined. The V end lost 2 bases, the J end lost 2 bases, and 7 bases lay between the germline ends. The V gene's germline CDR1 is MNHNY and CDR2 SVGAGI (reference sequence). The CDR3 totals 14 residues. CDR3 nucleotides: TGTGCCAGCAGTTACGACGGTACTGGAAACACCATATATTTT. The encoded protein is CASSYDGTGNTIYF.

The table lists this clonotype with a few counts. This may be a read error: a much more frequent sequence differs by one nucleotide. The chain couples TRBV20-1 to TRBJ2-1; the match to TRBD2 covers 8 bases. The ends lost 5 bases at V and 12 bases at J; junction bases unmatched: 12. The CDR3 is made up of 13 amino acids. In germline, CDR1 is DFQATT, CDR2 SNEGSKA (reference sequence). In nucleotides, the CDR3 is TGCAGTGCTGCAACCGGGACTAGTGATGCGCAGTTCTTC. The encoded protein is CSAATGTSDAQFF.

This clonotype was seen repeatedly, ten times or more. The chain employs TRBV13 and TRBJ2-1; D gene uncertain. CDR3 size: 11 residues. Trimming stripped 5 bases from V and 10 bases from J, with 9 bases between. The germline V gene has CDR1 PRHDT and CDR2 FYEKMQ (reference sequence). The CDR3: CASSLSYEQFF. In DNA, the CDR3 is TGTGCCAGCAGCCTTTCGTACGAGCAGTTCTTC.

V usage is TRBV7-6 and J usage is TRBJ1-1; 9 positions agree with TRBD1. The CDR3 covers 17 residues. Unmatched junction bases numbered 16, after V lost 5 bases and J lost 6 bases. Germline V gives CDR1 SGHVS, CDR2 FNYEAQ. CDR3 DNA sequence: TGTGCCAGCAGCCTCCGGACAGGGGTAGGGGAGGGGGCTGAAGCTTTCTTT. Translating it yields CASSLRTGVGEGAEAFF.

The chain joins TRBV7-9 to TRBJ2-5; TRBD2 agrees at 14 bases. With V trimmed by 5 bases and J by 0 bases, 8 bases remained unmatched. This CDR3 spans 18 amino acids. Germline V gene data show CDR1 as SEHNR and CDR2 as FQNEAQ (reference sequence). CDR3 sequence reads: CASSPPGTSGGYQETQYF. CDR3 nucleotide sequence: TGTGCCAGCAGCCCTCCCGGGACTAGCGGGGGATACCAAGAGACCCAGTACTTC.

In its sample, this clonotype was seen many times. J is TRBJ1-5 and V is TRBV2; maybe TRBD1 (5 bases). The germline V and J ends were trimmed by 6 bases and 5 bases, with 17 bases remaining between them. Looked up from germline, CDR1 is SNHLY and CDR2 is FYNNEI. The length of the CDR3 is 15 residues. The CDR3 loop reads CASSGTSGNHQPQHF. The DNA for the CDR3 is TGTGCCAGCAGCGGGACGTCTGGGAACCATCAGCCCCAGCATTTT.

About this clonotype itself: A much larger clone is a single base away; this may be a read error. The J gene is TRBJ2-1, the V gene TRBV4-1; 9 bases are a match to TRBD1. CDR1 is MGHRA and CDR2 is YSYEKL in the germline V gene. This CDR3 has 16 residues. This chain's CDR3 is CASSQDGGTGSNERFF. The DNA for the CDR3 is TGCGCCAGCAGCCAAGACGGGGGGACAGGGTCCAATGAGCGGTTCTTC.

The chain carries TRBV30 and TRBJ2-3; 8 positions agree with TRBD2. CDR3 length: 16 residues. Germline V gene lookup returns CDR1 GTSNPN and CDR2 SVGIG (reference sequence). The junction had 9 bases not matched to a gene; V was cut back by 1 base and J by 3 bases. The CDR3 sequence: CAWSARGGVLTDTQYF. CDR3 DNA sequence: TGTGCCTGGAGTGCTCGGGGGGGCGTATTGACAGATACGCAGTATTTT.

The rearrangement joins TRBV2 to TRBJ2-3, with TRBD1 matching over 10 bases. This CDR3 comprises 16 residues. Per germline, CDR1 SNHLY and CDR2 FYNNEI. The junction had 6 bases not matched to a gene; V was cut back by 6 bases and J by 0 bases. CDR3 sequence reads: CASSPGTGVSTDTQYF. CDR3 bases: TGTGCCAGCAGCCCCGGGACAGGGGTTAGCACAGATACGCAGTATTTT.

This clonotype has ten or more counts. The rearrangement links TRBV6-2 or TRBV6-3 to TRBJ2-7; D gene uncertain. Per the germline V gene, CDR1 is MNHEY and CDR2 is SVGEGT. V was clipped by 0 bases and J by 3 bases, with 3 bases between them. The CDR3 is made up of 12 amino acids. In nucleotides, the CDR3 is TGTGCCAGCAGTTACTCAAACTACGAGCAGTACTTC. Translating gives CASSYSNYEQYF.

Regarding this clonotype: Sequence at one end of the junction differs from germline and may be a read error. The chain is built from TRBV27 and TRBJ2-7, with 7 bases fitting TRBD2. The germline CDR1 and CDR2 sequences are MNHEY and SMNVEV (reference sequence). This CDR3 comprises 15 residues. The CDR3 loop reads CASRGLRLNHYKQYF. The CDR3 nucleotides are TGTGCCAGCAGGGGACTAAGACTCAATCACTACAAGCAGTACTTC.

This clonotype occurred many times. CDR3 loop: CASSPNNYGYTF. CDR3 nucleotide sequence: TGTGCCAGCAGTCCGAACAACTATGGCTACACCTTC. The chain employs TRBV12-3 or TRBV12-4 and TRBJ1-2, with D uncertain. Trimming cost V 5 bases and J 2 bases, with 6 bases left between them. CDR3 length equals 12 residues.

The sample holds many counts of this clonotype. The chain is built from TRBV20-1 and TRBJ1-2; D might be TRBD1 (6 bases). The CDR3 is 12 amino acids. Germline lookup yields CDR1 DFQATT and CDR2 SNEGSKA (reference sequence). V lost 1 base and J lost 8, with 11 bases in between. The CDR3 coding sequence is TGCAGTGCTAGAGGGGGGCCCTGGGGCTACACCTTC. Protein sequence: CSARGGPWGYTF.

This chain joins TRBV5-1 and TRBJ1-1, with D maybe TRBD1 (6 bases). The V end was cut by 5 bases, the J end by 5 bases, with 16 bases between. The V gene's germline CDR1 is SGHRS and CDR2 YFSETQ. The CDR3 is made up of 14 amino acids. For the CDR3, the DNA is TGCGCCAGCAGTAGTGCAGGGGTACGAACTGAAGCTTTCTTT. Amino acids: CASSSAGVRTEAFF.